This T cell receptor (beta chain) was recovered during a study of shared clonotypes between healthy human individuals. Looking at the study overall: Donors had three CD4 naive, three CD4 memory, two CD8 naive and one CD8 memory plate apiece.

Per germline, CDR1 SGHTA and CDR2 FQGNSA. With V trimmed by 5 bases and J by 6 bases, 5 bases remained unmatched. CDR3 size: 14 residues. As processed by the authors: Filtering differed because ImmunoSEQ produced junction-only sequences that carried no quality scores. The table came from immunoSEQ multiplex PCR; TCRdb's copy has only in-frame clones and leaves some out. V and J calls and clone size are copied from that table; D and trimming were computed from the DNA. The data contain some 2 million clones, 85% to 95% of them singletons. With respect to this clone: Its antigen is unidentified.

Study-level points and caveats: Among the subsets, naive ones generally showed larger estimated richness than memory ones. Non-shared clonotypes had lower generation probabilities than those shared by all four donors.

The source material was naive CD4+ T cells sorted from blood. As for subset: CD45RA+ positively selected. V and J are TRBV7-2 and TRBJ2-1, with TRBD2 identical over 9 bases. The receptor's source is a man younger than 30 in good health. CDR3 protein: CASSGGLASNEQFF. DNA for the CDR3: TGTGCCAGCAGCGGGGGACTAGCCTCCAATGAGCAGTTCTTC.